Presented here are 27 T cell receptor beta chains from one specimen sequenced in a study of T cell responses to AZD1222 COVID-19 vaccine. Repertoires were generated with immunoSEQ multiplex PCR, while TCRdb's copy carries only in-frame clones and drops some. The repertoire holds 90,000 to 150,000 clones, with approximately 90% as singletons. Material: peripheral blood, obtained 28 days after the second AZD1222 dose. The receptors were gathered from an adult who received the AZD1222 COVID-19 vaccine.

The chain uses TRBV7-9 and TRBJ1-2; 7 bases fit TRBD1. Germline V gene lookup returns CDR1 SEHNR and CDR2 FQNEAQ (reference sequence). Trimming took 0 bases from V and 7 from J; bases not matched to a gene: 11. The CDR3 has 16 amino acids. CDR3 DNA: TGTGCCAGCAGCTTAGCGCTTGAACAGGGGTATGGTGGCTACACCTTC. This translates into CASSLALEQGYGGYTF.

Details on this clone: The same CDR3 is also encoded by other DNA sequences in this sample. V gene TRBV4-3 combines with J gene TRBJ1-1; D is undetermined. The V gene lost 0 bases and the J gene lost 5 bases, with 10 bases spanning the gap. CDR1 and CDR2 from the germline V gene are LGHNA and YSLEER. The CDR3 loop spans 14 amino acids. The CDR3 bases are TGCGCCAGCAGCCAAGATCGATCCGGTACTGAAGCTTTCTTT. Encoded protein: CASSQDRSGTEAFF.

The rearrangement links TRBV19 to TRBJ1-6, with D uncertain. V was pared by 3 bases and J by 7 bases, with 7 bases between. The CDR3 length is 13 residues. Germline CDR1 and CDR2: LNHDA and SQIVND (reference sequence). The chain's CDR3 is CASSMGSNSPLHF. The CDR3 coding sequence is TGTGCCAGTAGTATGGGGTCGAATTCACCCCTCCACTTT.

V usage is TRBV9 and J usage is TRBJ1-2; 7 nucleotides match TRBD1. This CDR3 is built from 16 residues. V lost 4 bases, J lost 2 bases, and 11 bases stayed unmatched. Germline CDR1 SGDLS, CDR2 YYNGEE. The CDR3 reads CASSSRQGSSNYGYTF. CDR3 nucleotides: TGTGCCAGCAGCTCCAGACAGGGTAGTTCGAACTATGGCTACACCTTC.

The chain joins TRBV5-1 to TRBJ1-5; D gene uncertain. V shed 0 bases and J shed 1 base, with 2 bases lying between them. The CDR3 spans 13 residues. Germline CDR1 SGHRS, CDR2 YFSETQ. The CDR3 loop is CASSLESNQPQHF. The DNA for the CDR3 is TGCGCCAGCAGCTTGGAGAGCAATCAGCCCCAGCATTTT.

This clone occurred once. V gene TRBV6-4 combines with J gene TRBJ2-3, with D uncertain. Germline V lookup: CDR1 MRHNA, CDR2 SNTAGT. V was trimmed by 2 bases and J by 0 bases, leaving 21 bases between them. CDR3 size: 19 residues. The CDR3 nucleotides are TGTGCCAGCAGTGACCCCGGCCCCAGATTGACACCTAGCACAGATACGCAGTATTTT. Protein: CASSDPGPRLTPSTDTQYF.

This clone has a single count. This chain's CDR3 is CASSSSRAYNEKLFF. CDR3 in DNA: TGTGCCAGCAGCTCATCTCGGGCATATAATGAAAAACTGTTTTTT. The chain is built from TRBV7-6 and TRBJ1-4; D is undetermined. Germline lookup yields CDR1 SGHVS and CDR2 FNYEAQ. The germline V and J ends were trimmed by 4 bases and 4 bases, with 13 bases remaining between them. This CDR3 spans 15 amino acids.

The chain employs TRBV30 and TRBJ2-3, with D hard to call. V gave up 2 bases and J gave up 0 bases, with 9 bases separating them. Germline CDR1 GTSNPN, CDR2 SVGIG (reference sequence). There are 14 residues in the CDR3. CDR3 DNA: TGTGCCTGGAGTTTTAGGGCCAGCACAGATACGCAGTATTTT. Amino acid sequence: CAWSFRASTDTQYF.

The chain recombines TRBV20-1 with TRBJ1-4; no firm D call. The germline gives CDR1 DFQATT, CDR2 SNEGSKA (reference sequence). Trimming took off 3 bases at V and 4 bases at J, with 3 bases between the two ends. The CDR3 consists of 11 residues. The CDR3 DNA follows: TGCAGTGCTAGCCTTAATGAAAAACTGTTTTTT. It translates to CSASLNEKLFF.

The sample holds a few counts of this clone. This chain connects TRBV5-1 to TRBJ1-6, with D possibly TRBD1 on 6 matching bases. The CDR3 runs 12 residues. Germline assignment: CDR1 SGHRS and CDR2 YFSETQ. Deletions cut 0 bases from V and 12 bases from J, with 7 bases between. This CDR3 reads CASSLEQGPLHF. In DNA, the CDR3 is TGCGCCAGCAGCTTGGAACAGGGACCCCTCCACTTT.

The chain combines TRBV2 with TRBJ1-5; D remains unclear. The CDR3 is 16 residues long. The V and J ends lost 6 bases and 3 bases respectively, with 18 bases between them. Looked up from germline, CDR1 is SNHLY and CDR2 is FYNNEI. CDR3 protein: CASSALPAGINQPQHF. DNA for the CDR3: TGTGCCAGCAGCGCCCTACCGGCAGGTATCAATCAGCCCCAGCATTTT.

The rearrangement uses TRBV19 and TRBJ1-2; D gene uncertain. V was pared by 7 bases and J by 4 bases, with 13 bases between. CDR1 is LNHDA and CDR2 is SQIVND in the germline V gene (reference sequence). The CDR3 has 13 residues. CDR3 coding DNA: TGTGCCAGTAAATCAGGTCCATTCTATGGCTACACCTTC. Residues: CASKSGPFYGYTF.

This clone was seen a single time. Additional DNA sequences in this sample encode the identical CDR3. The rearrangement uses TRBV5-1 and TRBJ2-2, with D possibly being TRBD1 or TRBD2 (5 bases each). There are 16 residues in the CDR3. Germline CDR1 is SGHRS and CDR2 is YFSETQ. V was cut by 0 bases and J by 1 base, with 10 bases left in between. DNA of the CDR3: TGCGCCAGCAGCTTGGGCCCAGGGAGGAACACCGGGGAGCTGTTTTTT. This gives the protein CASSLGPGRNTGELFF.

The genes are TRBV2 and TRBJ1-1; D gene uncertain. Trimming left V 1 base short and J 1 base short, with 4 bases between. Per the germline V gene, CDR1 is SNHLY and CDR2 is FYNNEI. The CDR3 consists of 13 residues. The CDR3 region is CASSEVRNTEAFF. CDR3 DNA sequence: TGTGCCAGCAGTGAAGTGCGGAACACTGAAGCTTTCTTT.

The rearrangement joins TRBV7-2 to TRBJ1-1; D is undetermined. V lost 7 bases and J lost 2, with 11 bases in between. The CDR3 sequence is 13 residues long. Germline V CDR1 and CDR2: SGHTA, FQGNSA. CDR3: CASTTSVNTEAFF. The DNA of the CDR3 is TGTGCCAGCACCACTTCTGTAAACACTGAAGCTTTCTTT.

CDR3 DNA: TGTGCCAGCAGCACCCCCAGGGGTCCCATGAACACTGAAGCTTTCTTT. Protein: CASSTPRGPMNTEAFF. The chain recombines TRBV5-4 with TRBJ1-1; possible D gene TRBD1, 6 bases. The CDR3 runs 16 residues. V lost 4 bases and J lost 0, with 16 bases in between. Germline V gene sequence: CDR1 SGHNT, CDR2 YYREEE (reference sequence).

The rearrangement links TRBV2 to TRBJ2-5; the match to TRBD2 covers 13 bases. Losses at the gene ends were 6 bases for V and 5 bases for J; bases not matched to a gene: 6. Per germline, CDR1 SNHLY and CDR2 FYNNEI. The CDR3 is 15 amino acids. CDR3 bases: TGTGCCAGCAGAGGACTAGCGGGGGTTCCGGAGACCCAGTACTTC. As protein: CASRGLAGVPETQYF.

Written as DNA, the CDR3 is TGTGCCAGTAGCGCGGGGGGGCAAGAGACCCAGTACTTC. This gives the protein CASSAGGQETQYF. This chain links TRBV19 with TRBJ2-5, with 9 nucleotides matching TRBD2. CDR1 and CDR2 from the germline V gene are LNHDA and SQIVND (reference sequence). V shed 6 bases and J 2 bases; nucleotides not matched to a gene: 1. CDR3 length: 13 residues.

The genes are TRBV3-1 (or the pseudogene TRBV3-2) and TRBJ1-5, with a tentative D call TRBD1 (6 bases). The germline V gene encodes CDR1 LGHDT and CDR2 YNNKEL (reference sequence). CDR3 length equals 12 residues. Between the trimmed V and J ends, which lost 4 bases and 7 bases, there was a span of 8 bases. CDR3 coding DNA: TGTGCCAGCAGCCCAGGGGACCAGCCCCAGCATTTT. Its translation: CASSPGDQPQHF.

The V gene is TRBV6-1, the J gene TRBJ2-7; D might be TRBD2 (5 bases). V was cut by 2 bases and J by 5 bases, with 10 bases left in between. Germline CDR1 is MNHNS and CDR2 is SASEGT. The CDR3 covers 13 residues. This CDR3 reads CASSERGFHEQYF. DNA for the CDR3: TGTGCCAGCAGTGAAAGAGGGTTCCACGAGCAGTACTTC.

The chain's CDR3 is CSVVPDSGNTIYF. The CDR3 nucleotides read TGCAGCGTGGTACCAGACTCTGGAAACACCATATATTTT. The rearrangement links TRBV29-1 to TRBJ1-3; D gene ambiguous. This CDR3 region has 13 residues. The V end lost 6 bases, the J end lost 0 bases, and 9 bases lay between the germline ends. Germline CDR1 is SQVTM and CDR2 is ANQGSEA.

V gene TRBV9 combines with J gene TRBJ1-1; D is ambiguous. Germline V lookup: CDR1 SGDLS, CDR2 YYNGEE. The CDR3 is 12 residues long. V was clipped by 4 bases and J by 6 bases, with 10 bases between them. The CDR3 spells CASSPTGSEAFF. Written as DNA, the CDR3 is TGTGCCAGCAGCCCGACGGGGTCTGAAGCTTTCTTT.

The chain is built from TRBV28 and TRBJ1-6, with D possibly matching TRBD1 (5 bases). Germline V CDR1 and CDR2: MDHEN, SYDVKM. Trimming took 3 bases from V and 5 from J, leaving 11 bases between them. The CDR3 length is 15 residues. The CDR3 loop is CASSFRDGHNSPLHF. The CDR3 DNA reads TGTGCCAGCAGTTTCCGGGACGGCCATAATTCACCCCTCCACTTT.

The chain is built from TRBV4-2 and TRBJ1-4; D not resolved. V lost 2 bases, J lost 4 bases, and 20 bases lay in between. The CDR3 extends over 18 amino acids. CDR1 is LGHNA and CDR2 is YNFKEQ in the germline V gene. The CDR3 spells CASSQLWFDTDLNEKLFF. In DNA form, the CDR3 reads TGTGCCAGCAGCCAACTTTGGTTTGATACAGACCTTAATGAAAAACTGTTTTTT.

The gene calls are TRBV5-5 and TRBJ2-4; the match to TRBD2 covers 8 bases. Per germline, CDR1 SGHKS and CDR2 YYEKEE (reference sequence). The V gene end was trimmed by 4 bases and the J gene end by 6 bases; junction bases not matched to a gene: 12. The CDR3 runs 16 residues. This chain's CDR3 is CASSMRSGGTRNIQYF. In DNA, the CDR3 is TGTGCCAGCAGCATGAGGAGTGGAGGGACTAGAAACATTCAGTACTTC. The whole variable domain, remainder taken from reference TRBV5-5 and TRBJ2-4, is DAGVTQSPTHLIKTRGQQVTLRCSPISGHKSVSWYQQVLGQGPQFIFQYYEKEERGRGNFPDRFSARQFPNYSSELNVNALLLGDSALYLCASSMRSGGTRNIQYFGAGTRLSVL.

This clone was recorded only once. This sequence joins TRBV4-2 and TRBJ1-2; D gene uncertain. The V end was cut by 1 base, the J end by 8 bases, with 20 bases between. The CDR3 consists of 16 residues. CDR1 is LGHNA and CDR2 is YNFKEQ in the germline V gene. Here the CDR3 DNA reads TGTGCCAGCAGCCAAGTTTCCCTTCAGGAGGAAGGAGGCTACACCTTC. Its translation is CASSQVSLQEEGGYTF.

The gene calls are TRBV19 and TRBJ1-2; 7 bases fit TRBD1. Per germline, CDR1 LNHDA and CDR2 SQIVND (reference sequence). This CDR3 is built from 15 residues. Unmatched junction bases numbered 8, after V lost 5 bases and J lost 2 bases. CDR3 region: CASSVLPGGNYGYTF. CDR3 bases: TGTGCCAGTAGTGTCCTCCCAGGGGGAAACTATGGCTACACCTTC.